Listed below are T cell receptor beta chains from one sample, sequenced in a study of cytomegalovirus exposure and HLA in healthy donors. Repertoires were generated with immunoSEQ multiplex PCR, while TCRdb's copy carries only in-frame clones and drops some. The data show more than 50,000 clones, and the top ten clones hold approximately 8.9%. Sequencing was carried out using PBMCs. The receptors stem from a man aged 45-65 years in good health and CMV-seropositive. CDR3s include the opening cysteine and the closing phenylalanine or tryptophan. The order of the fields is J gene, V gene, D gene, CDR3 DNA, CDR3 protein. The D gene is left open where the match is weak.

TRBJ1-2,TRBV5-8,-,TGTGCCAGCAGCCCAGGGTTTGGTGGCTACACCTTC,CASSPGFGGYTF
TRBJ1-6,TRBV5-1,TRBD1,TGCGCCAGCAGGAGGGACAGCTCCTATAATTCACCCCTCCACTTT,CASRRDSSYNSPLHF
TRBJ2-1,TRBV18,-,TGTGCCAGCTCAGTAACAGGGAGGGACAATGAGCAGTTCTTC,CASSVTGRDNEQFF
TRBJ1-3,TRBV4-3,-,TGCGCCAGCAGCCAAGATTCTGCTGGAAACACCATATATTTT,CASSQDSAGNTIYF
TRBJ2-3,TRBV9,TRBD2,TGTGCCAGCAGCGTAGGGAATAGCGGGAACACAGATACGCAGTATTTT,CASSVGNSGNTDTQYF
TRBJ2-1,TRBV6-5,TRBD2,TGTGCCAGCAGTTACTCGGGGCGGGAGGGCCACAATGAGCAGTTCTTC,CASSYSGREGHNEQFF
TRBJ2-2,TRBV4-3,-,TGCGCCAGCAGCCAAGATCCCGGGGCCGGGGAGCTGTTTTTT,CASSQDPGAGELFF
TRBJ1-1,TRBV5-4,-,TGTGCCAGCAGCTCCGGGATAATGAACACTGAAGCTTTCTTT,CASSSGIMNTEAFF
TRBJ1-1,TRBV5-6,-,TGTGCCAGCAGCCGGGCGGGGGGCACTGAAGCTTTCTTT,CASSRAGGTEAFF
TRBJ1-2,TRBV7-9,TRBD1,TGTGCCAGCAGCTTAGGGGGACAGATCTATGGCTACACCTTC,CASSLGGQIYGYTF
TRBJ1-5,TRBV19,-,TGTGCCAGTAGTATGGGCGGGGTTGGCGGCAATCAGCCCCAGCATTTT,CASSMGGVGGNQPQHF
TRBJ2-1,TRBV27,TRBD1,TGTTGCTCAGGGGGCAATGAGCAGTTCTTC,CCSGGNEQFF
TRBJ2-3,TRBV9,-,TGTGCCAGCAGCGTAGGGGGGACTGTCGGTGGGGATACGCAGTATTTT,CASSVGGTVGGDTQYF